Below, 10 T cell receptor beta chains from the same sample are listed, as sequenced in a study of blood T cell repertoires in COVID-19. The repertoire was sequenced with immunoSEQ multiplex PCR; TCRdb's copy has only in-frame clones and lacks some. This sample has approximately 130,000 clones, with around nine tenths found just once. Material: peripheral blood. These receptors originate from a woman in her 50s with acute or convalescent COVID-19.

The chain combines TRBV19 with TRBJ2-3, with 8 bases identical to TRBD1. The CDR3 is made up of 18 amino acids. V lost 0 bases and J lost 1; bases outside the gene matches: 9. Germline assignment: CDR1 LNHDA and CDR2 SQIVND (reference sequence). The CDR3 region is CASSIDGLDRVGTDTQYF. The CDR3 nucleotides are TGTGCCAGTAGTATAGATGGCCTGGACAGGGTGGGCACAGATACGCAGTATTTT.

This clone occurred a few times. The gene calls are TRBV18 and TRBJ2-2; 7 positions agree with TRBD2. From germline, CDR1 is KGHSH and CDR2 LQKENI. V gave up 1 base and J gave up 6 bases; unmatched junction bases: 2. The CDR3 is 14 residues long. As DNA, the CDR3 is TGTGCCAGCTCACCACGGCGGGAGCCCGGGGAGCTGTTTTTT. Translation: CASSPRREPGELFF.

V gene TRBV15 combines with J gene TRBJ2-2; the match to TRBD2 covers 11 bases. The germline gives CDR1 LNHNV, CDR2 YYDKDF (reference sequence). V dropped 1 base and J dropped 4; count of bases not matched to a gene: 2. This CDR3 is 16 amino acids long. The CDR3 DNA sequence: TGTGCCACCAGCAGAGGTAGCGGGAGGGCCACCGGGGAGCTGTTTTTT. Protein sequence: CATSRGSGRATGELFF.

The chain has TRBV7-9 and TRBJ1-3; 7 bases fit TRBD1. Germline CDR1 is SEHNR and CDR2 is FQNEAQ (reference sequence). After removal of 1 base from V and 0 bases from J, the junction contained 0 bases not matched to a gene. This CDR3 contains 15 residues. CDR3 sequence (DNA): TGTGCCAGCAGCTTAGGACAGGGCTCTGGAAACACCATATATTTT. Encoded protein: CASSLGQGSGNTIYF. Full variable domain (outside the CDR3, taken from reference TRBV7-9 and TRBJ1-3): DTGVSQNPRHKITKRGQNVTFRCDPISEHNRLYWYRQTLGQGPEFLTYFQNEAQLEKSRLLSDRFSAERPKGSFSTLEIQRTEQGDSAMYLCASSLGQGSGNTIYFGEGSWLTVV.

The rearrangement links TRBV5-1 to TRBJ1-1; TRBD1 matches at 8 bases. V gave up 0 bases and J gave up 4 bases; unmatched junction bases: 5. The CDR3 runs to 15 residues. Germline CDR1 reads SGHRS; CDR2 reads YFSETQ. CDR3 sequence (DNA): TGCGCCAGCAGCTTGGGGGACAGGAGCCCCACTGAAGCTTTCTTT. It encodes CASSLGDRSPTEAFF.

The chain uses TRBV4-3 and TRBJ1-2, with D perhaps TRBD1 (6 bases). V was shortened by 2 bases and J by 6 bases, with 25 bases between the two germline ends. There are 18 residues in the CDR3. Germline CDR1 and CDR2: LGHNA and YSLEER. The CDR3 sequence: CASSQSRGVQGPGNGYTF. DNA of the CDR3: TGCGCCAGCAGCCAAAGCAGAGGCGTACAGGGACCCGGGAATGGCTACACCTTC.

The J gene is TRBJ1-5, the V gene TRBV6-6; tentative D call: TRBD1 (6 bases). Germline values: CDR1 MNHNY, CDR2 SVGAGI (reference sequence). V dropped 6 bases and J dropped 0 bases, with 15 bases sitting between them. CDR3 length: 16 amino acids. DNA of the CDR3: TGTGCCAGCAGCCCAGGGGAGTGGGATAGCAATCAGCCCCAGCATTTT. Its protein product is CASSPGEWDSNQPQHF.

This clone was seen only a few times. The chain has TRBV5-1 and TRBJ2-1; D not resolved. V was clipped by 2 bases and J by 0 bases, with 12 bases between them. Germline assignment: CDR1 SGHRS and CDR2 YFSETQ. The CDR3 length is 16 residues. CDR3 nucleotides: TGCGCCAGCAGCTTTGCTCCTGCTAGCTCCTACAATGAGCAGTTCTTC. This gives the protein CASSFAPASSYNEQFF. Supplemented by reference TRBV5-1 and TRBJ2-1, the full variable domain reads KAGVTQTPRYLIKTRGQQVTLSCSPISGHRSVSWYQQTPGQGLQFLFEYFSETQRNKGNFPGRFSGRQFSNSRSEMNVSTLELGDSALYLCASSFAPASSYNEQFFGPGTRLTVL.

V usage is TRBV7-8 and J usage is TRBJ1-1; possibly TRBD1 for D (6 bases). Per germline, CDR1 SGHVS and CDR2 FQNEAQ. Trimming pared 4 bases from V and 2 bases from J, leaving 14 bases between. The CDR3 has 15 amino acids. CDR3 sequence: CASSSQQGSNTEAFF. For the CDR3, the DNA is TGTGCCAGCAGCTCCCAACAGGGATCTAACACTGAAGCTTTCTTT.

This clone was seen a single time. The J gene is TRBJ1-5, the V gene TRBV6-2 or TRBV6-3, with D maybe TRBD1 (6 bases). V was pared by 5 bases and J by 0 bases, with 14 bases between. The CDR3 length is 16 residues. The germline V gene has CDR1 MNHEY and CDR2 SVGEGT. The CDR3 nucleotides read TGTGCCAGCAGTCTACAGGGATGGTATAGCAATCAGCCCCAGCATTTT. It encodes CASSLQGWYSNQPQHF.